The source of this T cell receptor (beta chain) is a study of blood T cell repertoires in COVID-19. Study-level background: Sites in the United States, Italy and Spain provided acute and convalescent COVID-19 samples. PBMCs, B-cell-depleted T cells, or T cells provided the cDNA or gDNA that made up the material.

Authors' processing steps: Amplification of reference gene primers provided the estimated nucleated cell counts. Sequenced by immunoSEQ multiplex PCR; TCRdb stores in-frame clones only, minus some. V, J and clone size reflect that table, while D and trimming were determined from the DNA. The data contain 110,000 to 150,000 clones, approximately 85% of them singletons. The CDR3 is 16 residues long. Germline V lookup: CDR1 SGHAT, CDR2 FQNNGV. V was pared by 5 bases and J by 8 bases, with 24 bases between. The sample was peripheral blood. The receptor was isolated from a man between 50 and 59 years old with acute or convalescent COVID-19. The rearrangement uses TRBV11-2 and TRBJ1-2, with a possible D match to TRBD1 (6 bases). CDR3 nucleotides: TGTGCCAGCAGCCCCCGCGGGTACAGGGACAAATGGGGCTACACCTTC. This sequence encodes CASSPRGYRDKWGYTF.